Each of the 21 T cell receptor beta chains below was sequenced from the same sample in a study of CD8 T cells in ankylosing spondylitis. TCRdb processed the 5' RACE reads anew with MiXCR; each CDR3 protein has one entry. The sample holds around 120,000 distinct CDR3 sequences; approximately 9.9% are singletons and the top ten take about 3.6%. Sequenced sample: blood, either unsorted or a sorted T cell fraction (not recorded which). These receptors originate from a male donor with ankylosing spondylitis or in good health (not recorded which).

The sample holds a few counts of this clonotype. The V gene is TRBV29-1, the J gene TRBJ2-7, with 9 nucleotides matching TRBD2. After removal of 4 bases from V and 6 bases from J, the junction contained 7 bases not matched to a gene. The CDR3 covers 13 residues. The V gene's germline CDR1 is SQVTM and CDR2 ANQGSEA. For the CDR3, the DNA is TGCAGCGTTGTGCCTAGCGGGAAAGCCGAGCAGTACTTC. Its translation: CSVVPSGKAEQYF.

This clonotype was seen many times. V and J are TRBV9 and TRBJ2-2; perhaps TRBD2 as D (5 bases). This CDR3 is built from 12 residues. Germline V gene lookup returns CDR1 SGDLS and CDR2 YYNGEE. The ends were cut back, 9 bases at V and 5 bases at J, with 11 bases in the middle. CDR3 sequence reads: CATSRRTGELFF. DNA of the CDR3: TGTGCCACCTCTCGGAGGACCGGGGAGCTGTTTTTT.

This clonotype was observed at least ten times. The CDR3 DNA reads as TGCAGTTGGCAGGGGGCTGCACAAGAGACCCAGTACTTC. Residues: CSWQGAAQETQYF. The chain has TRBV20-1 and TRBJ2-5, with 8 bases matching TRBD1. The ends lost 8 bases at V and 2 bases at J; junction bases unmatched: 7. Germline lookup yields CDR1 DFQATT and CDR2 SNEGSKA (reference sequence). The CDR3 length is 13 residues.

This clonotype came up a few times. The rearrangement joins TRBV9 to TRBJ2-3, with D perhaps TRBD1 or TRBD2 (5 bases each). Trimming shortened V by 3 bases and J by 6 bases, and 17 bases separated the two germline ends. Germline V gene lookup returns CDR1 SGDLS and CDR2 YYNGEE. The CDR3 spans 15 residues. The CDR3 nucleotides are TGTGCCAGCAGCGAACCGGAACGGGACGGTGATACGCAGTATTTT. Its protein is CASSEPERDGDTQYF.

This clonotype showed up many times. The rearrangement uses TRBV7-2 and TRBJ2-5; maybe TRBD1 (6 bases). The CDR3 spans 17 residues. V gave up 2 bases and J gave up 6 bases, with 22 bases separating them. Germline V gene data show CDR1 as SGHTA and CDR2 as FQGNSA. The CDR3 DNA follows: TGTGCCAGCAGCTTACCCATCCGACAGGAGTGGAGGAAGACCCAGTACTTC. It translates to CASSLPIRQEWRKTQYF.

This clonotype came up a few times. Relative to the germline gene, one junction end is altered; a read error may explain this. The chain employs TRBV6-2 or TRBV6-3 and TRBJ2-5; perhaps TRBD1 as D (6 bases). CDR1 and CDR2 from the germline V gene are MNHEY and SVGEGT. This CDR3 has 13 residues. CDR3 amino acids: CAGIFGQRETYRF. For the CDR3, the DNA is TGTGCCGGGATTTTTGGACAGAGAGAAACTTACAGGTTC.

The rearrangement links TRBV5-6 to TRBJ2-3, with D possibly being TRBD2 (5 bases). This CDR3 is 16 amino acids long. Trimming cost V 3 bases and J 6 bases, with 20 bases left between them. The germline V gene encodes CDR1 SGHDT and CDR2 YYEEEE. CDR3 amino acids: CASSSPFLGSVDTQYF. The CDR3 region has the DNA TGTGCCAGCAGCTCACCGTTTTTGGGGAGTGTGGATACGCAGTATTTT.

This clonotype was observed many times. This sequence joins TRBV12-3 or TRBV12-4 and TRBJ2-1; no clear D. Trimming removed 3 bases from V and 8 bases from J, with 5 bases in between. The CDR3 runs to 11 residues. The CDR3, as DNA: TGTGCCAGCAGTTTCTGGGATGAGCAGTTCTTC. Translation gives CASSFWDEQFF.

The sample holds many counts of this clonotype. The rearrangement joins TRBV7-9 to TRBJ2-1; no firm D call. With 6 bases removed from V and 4 bases from J, the gap between germline ends came to 7 bases. Germline V lookup: CDR1 SEHNR, CDR2 FQNEAQ (reference sequence). This CDR3 has 12 residues. CDR3 amino acids: CASRSLYNEQFF. The CDR3 nucleotides are TGTGCCAGCAGGTCACTATACAATGAGCAGTTCTTC.

This clonotype was recorded at least ten times. This chain uses TRBV7-8 with TRBJ2-2; D is possibly TRBD1 (6 bases). V was shortened by 5 bases and J by 3 bases, with 13 bases between the two germline ends. The CDR3 loop spans 15 amino acids. The germline gives CDR1 SGHVS, CDR2 FQNEAQ. The CDR3 nucleotides are TGTGCCAGCAGCATCCGGGACATCTACACCGGGGAGCTGTTTTTT. It translates to CASSIRDIYTGELFF. The whole variable domain, filled in from reference TRBV7-8 and TRBJ2-2, reads GAGVSQSPRYKVAKRGQDVALRCDPISGHVSLFWYQQALGQGPEFLTYFQNEAQLDKSGLPSDRFFAERPEGSVSTLKIQRTQQEDSAVYLCASSIRDIYTGELFFGEGSRLTVL.

This clonotype was observed many times. The rearrangement joins TRBV7-2 to TRBJ2-3, with TRBD2 as a possible D gene (7 bases). Trimming removed 1 base at V and 3 bases at J, with 14 bases between. The CDR3 runs to 16 residues. Germline-derived CDR1 and CDR2 are SGHTA and FQGNSA. Here the CDR3 reads CASSLEGRGGTDTQYF. The CDR3 DNA reads TGTGCCAGCAGCTTAGAAGGGAGGGGGGGAACAGATACGCAGTATTTT.

Of note for this clonotype: The junction departs from the called germline gene at one end, perhaps through a read error. The chain combines TRBV28 with TRBJ2-1; 11 nucleotides line up with TRBD2. Germline V gene sequence: CDR1 MDHEN, CDR2 SYDVKM. The CDR3 has 17 residues. Here the CDR3 reads CASSATSGIGSYNEQLF. The DNA for the CDR3 is TGTGCCAGCTCGGCGACTAGCGGGATCGGCTCCTACAATGAGCAGTTGTTC.

On this clonotype: A much larger clone lies a single base off, so this may be a read error. V is TRBV20-1 and J is TRBJ2-7; the match to TRBD1 covers 9 bases. From germline, CDR1 is DFQATT and CDR2 SNEGSKA (reference sequence). The CDR3 totals 13 residues. In nucleotides, the CDR3 is TGCGGTGCCCTTTTACAGGGGGCGGACGAGCAGTACTTC. It yields the protein CGALLQGADEQYF.

This clonotype occurred many times. For the CDR3, the DNA is TGCAGCGTTACCCCCCATCAGAACACTGAAGCTTTCTTT. It is translated as CSVTPHQNTEAFF. The V and J genes are TRBV29-1 and TRBJ1-1; D call uncertain. Germline CDR1 is SQVTM and CDR2 is ANQGSEA. Trimming cost V 5 bases and J 1 base, with 11 bases left between them. The CDR3 spans 13 residues.

This clonotype was seen at least ten times. V is TRBV20-1 and J is TRBJ2-6; a weak D match, TRBD2 (5 bases). Per the germline V gene, CDR1 is DFQATT and CDR2 is SNEGSKA (reference sequence). CDR3 length: 16 residues. V dropped 4 bases and J dropped 0 bases, with 13 bases sitting between them. The CDR3 loop is CSAKKGLISGANVLTF. The CDR3 coding sequence is TGCAGTGCTAAGAAAGGACTCATCTCTGGGGCCAACGTCCTGACTTTC.

This clonotype came up many times. The chain couples TRBV5-1 to TRBJ2-2; TRBD1 matches 7 bases. The germline CDR1 and CDR2 sequences are SGHRS and YFSETQ. The ends lost 4 bases at V and 3 bases at J; junction bases unmatched: 3. This CDR3 has 14 amino acids. Here the CDR3 reads CASSVGQDTGELFF. For the CDR3, the DNA is TGCGCCAGCAGCGTAGGACAGGACACCGGGGAGCTGTTTTTT.

This clonotype has only a few counts. The chain carries TRBV7-9 and TRBJ2-5; tentative D call: TRBD1 (5 bases). The ends were cut back, 1 base at V and 7 bases at J, with 13 bases in the middle. The length of the CDR3 is 14 residues. Germline V gene lookup returns CDR1 SEHNR and CDR2 FQNEAQ (reference sequence). CDR3 sequence reads: CASSLEYPGATQYF. CDR3 nucleotide sequence: TGTGCCAGCAGCTTAGAATACCCTGGGGCGACCCAGTACTTC. The entire variable domain, with the rest obtained from reference TRBV7-9 and TRBJ2-5, is as follows: DTGVSQNPRHKITKRGQNVTFRCDPISEHNRLYWYRQTLGQGPEFLTYFQNEAQLEKSRLLSDRFSAERPKGSFSTLEIQRTEQGDSAMYLCASSLEYPGATQYFGPGTRLLVL.

This clonotype was picked up many times. The CDR3 bases are TGCAGCGTTGAAAAGGGGGACTATCCGAACACCGGGGAGCTGTTTTTT. This encodes CSVEKGDYPNTGELFF. The rearrangement links TRBV29-1 to TRBJ2-2, with D maybe TRBD2 (7 bases). V dropped 2 bases and J dropped 0 bases, with 13 bases sitting between them. Per germline, CDR1 SQVTM and CDR2 ANQGSEA. CDR3 length: 16 residues.

This clonotype has just one count. The chain carries TRBV18 and TRBJ2-7; the match to TRBD1 covers 9 bases. This CDR3 contains 15 residues. CDR1 and CDR2 from the germline V gene are KGHSH and LQKENI. V shed 0 bases, J shed 1 base, and the junction held 1 base outside the gene matches. The CDR3 sequence: CASSPPGTGSYEQYF. The CDR3 DNA is TGTGCCAGCTCACCACCTGGGACAGGGTCCTACGAGCAGTACTTC. The full variable domain, with the rest looked up from reference TRBV18 and TRBJ2-7, is NAGVMQNPRHLVRRRGQEARLRCSPMKGHSHVYWYRQLPEEGLKFMVYLQKENIIDESGMPKERFSAEFPKEGPSILRIQQVVRGDSAAYFCASSPPGTGSYEQYFGPGTRLTVT.

This clonotype was detected ten times or more. The chain is built from TRBV5-1 and TRBJ1-6, with 9 positions matching TRBD1. V gave up 4 bases and J gave up 6 bases; unmatched junction bases: 5. The CDR3 is 15 residues long. The germline CDR1 and CDR2 sequences are SGHRS and YFSETQ. The CDR3 coding sequence is TGCGCCAGCAGCGATCAGACAGGGGGTAATTCACCCCTCCACTTT. Encoded protein: CASSDQTGGNSPLHF.

The chain couples TRBV29-1 to TRBJ2-2, with 8 bases fitting TRBD2. This CDR3 contains 15 residues. Per germline, CDR1 SQVTM and CDR2 ANQGSEA. The V segment lost 8 bases and the J segment 1 base; nucleotides outside the gene matches: 9. The CDR3 is CSTVVTSVNTGELFF. The CDR3 nucleotides are TGCAGCACCGTGGTGACTAGCGTGAACACCGGGGAGCTGTTTTTT.